This T cell receptor (beta chain) was found in a study of cytomegalovirus exposure and HLA in healthy donors. It was with 60 Vbeta and 13 Jbeta primers that the PCR ran. Sequencing was performed with immunoSEQ multiplex PCR; in TCRdb, only in-frame clones are kept and a portion is missing. The sample has roughly 100,000 clones. Germline lookup yields CDR1 SGDLS and CDR2 YYNGEE. V was shortened by 0 bases and J by 4 bases, with 10 bases between the two germline ends. The CDR3 totals 15 residues. The material sequenced was PBMCs. This TCR derives from a man in his fifties in good health and CMV-seropositive. The V gene is TRBV9, the J gene TRBJ2-2; a weak D match, TRBD1 (6 bases). Written as DNA, the CDR3 is TGTGCCAGCAGCGTAGCTGGCAGGGGCACCGGGGAGCTGTTTTTT. The encoded protein is CASSVAGRGTGELFF.